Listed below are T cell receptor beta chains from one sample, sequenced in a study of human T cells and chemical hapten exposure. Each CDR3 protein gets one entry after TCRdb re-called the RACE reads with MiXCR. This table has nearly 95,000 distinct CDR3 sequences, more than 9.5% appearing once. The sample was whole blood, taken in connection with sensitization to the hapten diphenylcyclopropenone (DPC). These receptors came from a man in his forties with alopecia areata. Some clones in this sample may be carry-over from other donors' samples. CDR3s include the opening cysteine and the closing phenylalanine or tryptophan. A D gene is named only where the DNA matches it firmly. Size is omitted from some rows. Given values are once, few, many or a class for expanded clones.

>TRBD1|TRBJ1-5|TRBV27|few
CASSSRGPVGLISNQPQHF
TGTGCCAGCAGTTCGAGGGGGCCTGTTGGGTTGATCAGCAATCAGCCCCAGCATTTT
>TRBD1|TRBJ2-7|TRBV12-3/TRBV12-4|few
CASRGTGYYEQYF
TGTGCCAGCAGGGGGACAGGGTATTACGAGCAGTACTTC
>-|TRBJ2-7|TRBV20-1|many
CSARDFWGAGVADEQYF
TGCAGTGCTAGAGATTTTTGGGGGGCAGGGGTAGCGGACGAGCAGTACTTC
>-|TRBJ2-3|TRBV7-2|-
CASSLMGTDTQYF
TGTGCCAGCAGCTTAATGGGCACAGATACGCAGTATTTT
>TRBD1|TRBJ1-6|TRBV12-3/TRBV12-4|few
CATRGTGDSPLHF
TGTGCCACGAGGGGGACAGGGGACTCACCCCTCCACTTT
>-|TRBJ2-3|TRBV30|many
CAWSRTSTDTQYF
TGTGCCTGGAGTAGGACCAGCACAGATACGCAGTATTTT
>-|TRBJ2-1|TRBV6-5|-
CASSYSNVDRGDEQFF
TGTGCCAGCAGTTACTCGAATGTGGACAGAGGGGATGAGCAGTTCTTC
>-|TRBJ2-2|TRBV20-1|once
CSASRENTGELFF
TGCAGTGCGAGCCGGGAGAACACCGGGGAGCTGTTTTTT
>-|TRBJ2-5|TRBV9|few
CASTPGLPPGETQYF
TGTGCCAGCACCCCGGGACTCCCACCGGGAGAGACCCAGTACTTC
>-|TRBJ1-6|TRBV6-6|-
CANSQGPNSPLHF
TGTGCCAATTCACAGGGTCCTAATTCACCCCTCCACTTT
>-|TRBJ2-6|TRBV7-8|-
CASSLGPHGANVLTF
TGTGCCAGCAGCTTAGGACCGCATGGGGCCAACGTCCTGACTTTC
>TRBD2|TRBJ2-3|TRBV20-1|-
CSARGYRTSGTGDSTDTQYF
TGCAGTGCTAGGGGCTATCGGACTAGCGGGACGGGGGATAGCACAGATACGCAGTATTTT
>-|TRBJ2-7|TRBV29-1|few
CSVTVSEKFPYEQYF
TGCAGCGTCACCGTATCAGAGAAATTCCCCTACGAGCAGTACTTC
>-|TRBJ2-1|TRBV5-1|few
CASSYERNEQFF
TGCGCCAGCAGCTACGAGAGAAATGAGCAGTTCTTC
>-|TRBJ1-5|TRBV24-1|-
CATSAGGNQPQHF
TGTGCCACCAGTGCAGGAGGGAACCAGCCCCAGCATTTT
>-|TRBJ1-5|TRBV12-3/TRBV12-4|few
CASSFLSRTESNQPQHF
TGTGCCAGCAGTTTCCTCTCCCGGACAGAGAGCAATCAGCCCCAGCATTTT
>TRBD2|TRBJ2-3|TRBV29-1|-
CSVQGLAGDGADTQYF
TGCAGCGTACAGGGACTAGCGGGAGACGGGGCAGATACGCAGTATTTT
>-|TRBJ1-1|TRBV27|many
CASSSYGRLNTEAFF
TGTGCCAGCAGTTCTTATGGACGCCTGAACACTGAAGCTTTCTTT
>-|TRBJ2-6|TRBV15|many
CATSSPLASGANVLTF
TGTGCCACCAGCAGCCCCCTAGCCTCTGGGGCCAACGTCCTGACTTTC
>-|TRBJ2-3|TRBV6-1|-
CASTRDTDTQYF
TGTGCCAGCACGAGAGACACAGATACGCAGTATTTT
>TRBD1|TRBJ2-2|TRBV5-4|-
CASSSGQGVGELFF
TGTGCCAGCAGCTCAGGACAGGGGGTCGGGGAGCTGTTTTTT
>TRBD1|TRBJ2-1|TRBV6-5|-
CASSYQTGGYYNEQFF
TGTGCCAGCAGTTACCAAACAGGGGGATACTACAATGAGCAGTTCTTC
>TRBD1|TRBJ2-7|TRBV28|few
CASSRQGQGTYEQYF
TGTGCCAGCAGTCGACAGGGGCAGGGTACCTACGAGCAGTACTTC
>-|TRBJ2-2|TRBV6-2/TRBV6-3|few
CASRMAGTGELFF
TGTGCCAGCCGGATGGCGGGCACCGGGGAGCTGTTTTTT
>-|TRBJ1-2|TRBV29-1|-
CSVDWQGYTF
TGCAGCGTTGACTGGCAGGGCTACACCTTC
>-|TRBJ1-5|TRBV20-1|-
CSASQDNSNQPQHF
TGCAGTGCTAGCCAGGACAATAGCAATCAGCCCCAGCATTTT
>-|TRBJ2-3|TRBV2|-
CASSDGQAPDTQYF
TGTGCCAGCAGTGACGGGCAGGCTCCAGATACGCAGTATTTT
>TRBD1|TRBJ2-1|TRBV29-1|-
CSVEDLRDREEARYNEQFF
TGCAGCGTTGAAGATCTTCGGGACAGGGAAGAAGCCAGATACAATGAGCAGTTCTTC
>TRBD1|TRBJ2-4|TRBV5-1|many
CASSPVYGQGASRENIQYF
TGCGCCAGCAGCCCGGTTTATGGACAGGGGGCGTCACGGGAAAACATTCAGTACTTC
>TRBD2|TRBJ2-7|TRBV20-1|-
CSARGGTSGSSEQYF
TGCAGTGCTAGAGGAGGGACTAGCGGGAGTTCCGAGCAGTACTTC
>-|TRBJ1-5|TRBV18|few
CASSLAGVESNQPQHF
TGTGCCAGCTCATTAGCGGGGGTGGAAAGCAATCAGCCCCAGCATTTT
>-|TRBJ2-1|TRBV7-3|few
CASSPRPGEEQFF
TGTGCCAGCAGCCCACGTCCAGGGGAAGAGCAGTTCTTC
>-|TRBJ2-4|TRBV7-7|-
CASSLFPGPENIQYF
TGTGCTAGCAGCTTATTCCCGGGCCCGGAAAACATTCAGTACTTC
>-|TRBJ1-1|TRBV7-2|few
CASHRSAEAFF
TGTGCCAGCCACCGGAGTGCTGAAGCTTTCTTT
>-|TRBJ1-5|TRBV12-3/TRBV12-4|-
CASSPTGSDQPQHF
TGTGCCAGCAGTCCGACAGGTTCGGATCAGCCCCAGCATTTT
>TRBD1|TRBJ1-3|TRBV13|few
CASSTLDGTGEENTIYF
TGTGCCAGCAGCACACTTGACGGGACAGGGGAGGAAAACACCATATATTTT
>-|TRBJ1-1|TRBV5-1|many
CASRAPGQNTEAFF
TGCGCCAGCAGAGCTCCGGGGCAGAACACTGAAGCTTTCTTT
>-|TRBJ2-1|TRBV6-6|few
CASVDRRAGSDEQFF
TGTGCCAGCGTGGACCGGCGGGCCGGGTCGGACGAGCAGTTCTTC
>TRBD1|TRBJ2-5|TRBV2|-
CASRDRFSAQYF
TGTGCCAGCAGGGACAGGTTTTCGGCCCAGTACTTC
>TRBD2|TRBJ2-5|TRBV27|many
CASSTLSGTSQETQYF
TGTGCCAGCAGTACACTTTCCGGGACTAGCCAAGAGACCCAGTACTTC
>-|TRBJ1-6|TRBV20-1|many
CSARVGGTSYNSPLHF
TGCAGTGCTAGAGTGGGGGGCACCTCCTATAATTCACCCCTCCACTTT
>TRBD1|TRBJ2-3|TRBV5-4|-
CASRLGRDRTDTQYF
TGTGCCAGCAGGTTGGGCAGGGACAGGACAGATACGCAGTATTTT
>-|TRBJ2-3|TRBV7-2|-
CAIGPRESQYF
TGTGCCATCGGTCCCCGGGAGTCGCAGTATTTT
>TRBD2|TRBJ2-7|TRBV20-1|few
CSASGTNSYEQYF
TGCAGTGCTAGCGGGACTAACTCCTACGAGCAGTACTTC
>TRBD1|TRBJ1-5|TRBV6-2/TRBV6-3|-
CASSSGQGYSNQPQHF
TGTGCCAGCAGTTCGGGACAGGGTTATAGCAATCAGCCCCAGCATTTT